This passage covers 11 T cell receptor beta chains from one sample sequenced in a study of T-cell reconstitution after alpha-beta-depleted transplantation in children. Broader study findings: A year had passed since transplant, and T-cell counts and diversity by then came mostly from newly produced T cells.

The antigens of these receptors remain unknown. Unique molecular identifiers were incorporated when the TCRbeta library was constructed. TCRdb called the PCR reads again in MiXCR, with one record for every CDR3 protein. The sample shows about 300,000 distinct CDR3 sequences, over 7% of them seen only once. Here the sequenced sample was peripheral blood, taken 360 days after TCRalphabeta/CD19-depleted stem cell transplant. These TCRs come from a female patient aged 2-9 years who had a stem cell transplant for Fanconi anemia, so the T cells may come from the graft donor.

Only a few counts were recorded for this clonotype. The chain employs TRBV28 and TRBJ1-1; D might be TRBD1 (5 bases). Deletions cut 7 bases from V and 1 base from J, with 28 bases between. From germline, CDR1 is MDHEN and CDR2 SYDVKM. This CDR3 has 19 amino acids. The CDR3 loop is CASTSRNRPSPNPNTEAFF. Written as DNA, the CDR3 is TGTGCCAGCACCTCGCGAAACAGGCCTTCGCCTAACCCGAACACTGAAGCTTTCTTT.

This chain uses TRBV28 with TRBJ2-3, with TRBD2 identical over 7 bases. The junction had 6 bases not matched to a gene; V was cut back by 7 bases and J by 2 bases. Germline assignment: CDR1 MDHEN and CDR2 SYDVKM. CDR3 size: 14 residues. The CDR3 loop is CASTEGRDTDTQYF. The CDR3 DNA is TGTGCCAGCACCGAAGGGAGGGACACAGATACGCAGTATTTT.

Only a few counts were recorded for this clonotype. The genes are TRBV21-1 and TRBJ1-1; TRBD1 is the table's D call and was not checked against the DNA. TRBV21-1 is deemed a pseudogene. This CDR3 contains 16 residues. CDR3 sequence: CASSKAAGTDYTEAFF. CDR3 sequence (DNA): TGTGCCAGCAGCAAAGCGGCCGGGACAGATTACACTGAAGCTTTCTTT.

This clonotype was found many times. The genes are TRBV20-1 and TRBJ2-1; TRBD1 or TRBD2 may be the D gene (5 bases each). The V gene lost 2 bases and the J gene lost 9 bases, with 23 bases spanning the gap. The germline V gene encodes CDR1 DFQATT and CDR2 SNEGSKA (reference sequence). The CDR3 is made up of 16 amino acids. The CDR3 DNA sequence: TGCAGTGCTAGAAGAGGGGCTTCAGTAAATAATATTGAGCAGTTCTTC. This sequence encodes CSARRGASVNNIEQFF.

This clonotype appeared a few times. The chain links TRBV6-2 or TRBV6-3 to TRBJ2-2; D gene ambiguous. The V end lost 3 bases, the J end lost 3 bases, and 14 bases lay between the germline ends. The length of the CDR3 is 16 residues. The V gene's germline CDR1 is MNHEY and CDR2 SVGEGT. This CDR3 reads CASSYQAASYTGELFF. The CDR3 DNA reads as TGTGCCAGCAGTTATCAGGCGGCTTCGTACACCGGGGAGCTGTTTTTT.

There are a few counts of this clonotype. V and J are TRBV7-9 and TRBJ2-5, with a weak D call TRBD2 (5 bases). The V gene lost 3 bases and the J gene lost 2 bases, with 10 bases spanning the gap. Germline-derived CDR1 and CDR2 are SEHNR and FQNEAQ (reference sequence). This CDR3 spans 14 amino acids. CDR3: CASSLNTGQETQYF. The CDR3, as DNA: TGTGCCAGCAGCTTGAATACGGGGCAAGAGACCCAGTACTTC.

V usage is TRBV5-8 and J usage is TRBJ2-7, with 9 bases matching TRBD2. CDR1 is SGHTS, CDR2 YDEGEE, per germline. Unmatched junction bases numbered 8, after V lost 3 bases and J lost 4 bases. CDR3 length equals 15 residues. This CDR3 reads CASSSIAGEIYEQYF. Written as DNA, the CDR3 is TGTGCCAGCAGCTCCATAGCGGGAGAGATATACGAGCAGTACTTC.

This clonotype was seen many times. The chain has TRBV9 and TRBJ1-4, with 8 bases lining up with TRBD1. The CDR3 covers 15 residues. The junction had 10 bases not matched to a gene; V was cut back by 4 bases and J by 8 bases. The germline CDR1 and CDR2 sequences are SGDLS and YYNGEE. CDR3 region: CASSPRQGTGEKLFF. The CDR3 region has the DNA TGTGCCAGCAGCCCCCGACAGGGGACTGGAGAAAAACTGTTTTTT.

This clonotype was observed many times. CDR3 sequence: CASSFERGALVADTQYF. CDR3 DNA sequence: TGTGCCAGCAGCTTTGAGCGGGGGGCCCTCGTGGCAGATACGCAGTATTTT. The chain combines TRBV7-9 with TRBJ2-3; 9 bases match TRBD2. Germline V gene sequence: CDR1 SEHNR, CDR2 FQNEAQ (reference sequence). Unmatched junction bases numbered 11, after V lost 3 bases and J lost 4 bases. The CDR3 length is 17 residues.

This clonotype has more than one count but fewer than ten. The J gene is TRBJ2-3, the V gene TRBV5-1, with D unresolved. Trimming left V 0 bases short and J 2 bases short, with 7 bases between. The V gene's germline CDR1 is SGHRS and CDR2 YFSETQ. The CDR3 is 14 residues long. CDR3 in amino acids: CASSLAPYTDTQYF. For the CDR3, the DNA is TGCGCCAGCAGCTTGGCGCCTTACACAGATACGCAGTATTTT.

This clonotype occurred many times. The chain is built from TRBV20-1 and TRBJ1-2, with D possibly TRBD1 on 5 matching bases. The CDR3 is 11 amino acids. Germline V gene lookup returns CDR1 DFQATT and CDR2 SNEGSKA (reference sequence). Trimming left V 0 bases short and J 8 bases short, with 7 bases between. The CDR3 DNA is TGCAGTGCTAGAGATGGGGGGGGCTACACCTTC. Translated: CSARDGGGYTF.